This T cell receptor beta chain originates from a study of blood T cell repertoires in COVID-19. Produced via immunoSEQ multiplex PCR; TCRdb's table is partial and in-frame only. The data hold 200,000 to 300,000 clones, with 75% to 90% observed a single time. Per the germline V gene, CDR1 is LNHDA and CDR2 is SQIVND (reference sequence). V lost 3 bases and J 0 bases, leaving 12 bases between the germline ends. The CDR3 length is 15 residues. The sequence was obtained from a man aged 25 to 40 with active or convalescent COVID-19. This chain connects TRBV19 to TRBJ2-7; D is perhaps TRBD2 (6 bases). The specimen was peripheral blood. The CDR3 here is CASSIRAGSSYEQYF. In DNA form, the CDR3 reads TGTGCCAGTAGTATTCGGGCGGGGAGCTCCTACGAGCAGTACTTC.